One sample yielded the 4 T cell receptor beta chains listed below, sequenced in a study of blood T cell repertoires in COVID-19. TCRdb's copy holds only in-frame clones and misses some; the assay was immunoSEQ multiplex PCR. This sample has some 150,000 clones; about 84% occur once, and the top ten carry about 9.3%. The sequenced sample consisted of peripheral blood. The receptor source for this set is a woman older than 75 in a cohort sampled during active or convalescent COVID-19.

The chain recombines TRBV4-1 with TRBJ1-5; D unclear. Germline CDR1 reads MGHRA; CDR2 reads YSYEKL. Trimming left V 1 base short and J 4 bases short, with 11 bases between. The CDR3 loop spans 15 amino acids. CDR3 amino acids: CASSQAVRENQPQHF. The CDR3 DNA reads TGCGCCAGCAGCCAAGCAGTACGGGAGAATCAGCCCCAGCATTTT.

This chain uses TRBV7-2 with TRBJ1-5; tentative D call: TRBD1 (6 bases). The CDR3 covers 16 residues. V dropped 3 bases and J dropped 2 bases, with 14 bases sitting between them. CDR1 is SGHTA, CDR2 FQGNSA, per germline. DNA of the CDR3: TGTGCCAGCAGCTTCTCAGGGGTCGGCGGCAATCAGCCCCAGCATTTT. This sequence encodes CASSFSGVGGNQPQHF.

The chain's CDR3 is CASSGQLSNEKLFF. The CDR3 region has the DNA TGTGCCAGCAGTGGACAGTTATCTAATGAAAAACTGTTTTTT. The genes are TRBV25-1 and TRBJ1-4; a weak D match, TRBD1 (5 bases). Trimming pared 4 bases from V and 3 bases from J, leaving 9 bases between. CDR1 MGHDK and CDR2 SYGVNS come from the germline V gene. This CDR3 has 14 residues.

This chain uses TRBV7-2 with TRBJ2-2; no firm D call. V lost 1 base and J 0 bases, leaving 6 bases between the germline ends. Germline V gene lookup returns CDR1 SGHTA and CDR2 FQGNSA. The CDR3 runs to 15 residues. The DNA for the CDR3 is TGTGCCAGCAGCTTAGTAGTGACGAACACCGGGGAGCTGTTTTTT. Protein sequence: CASSLVVTNTGELFF.